A single sample is the source of the 14 T cell receptor beta chains below, sequenced in a study of cytomegalovirus exposure and HLA in healthy donors. The PCR ran on 60 Vbeta and 13 Jbeta primers. Sequencing was performed with immunoSEQ multiplex PCR; in TCRdb, only in-frame clones are kept and a portion is missing. The sample has some 200,000 clones, about 79% seen once. The sample was PBMCs. All receptors derive from a man aged 18 to 29 in good health and CMV-seronegative.

The chain links TRBV19 to TRBJ1-5; perhaps TRBD1 as D (5 bases). Germline V gene sequence: CDR1 LNHDA, CDR2 SQIVND (reference sequence). V was cut by 1 base and J by 12 bases, with 16 bases left in between. The CDR3 loop spans 14 amino acids. The CDR3 loop reads CASSIGGDRSHQHF. CDR3 DNA: TGTGCCAGTAGTATAGGGGGGGATCGAAGTCACCAGCATTTT.

The chain has TRBV6-1 and TRBJ1-5; 8 bases are a match to TRBD1. Looked up from germline, CDR1 is MNHNS and CDR2 is SASEGT. Unmatched junction bases numbered 13, after V lost 8 bases and J lost 7 bases. This CDR3 comprises 15 residues. In DNA, the CDR3 is TGTGCCAGCGTGGGGGGATCAGGGGGCGGGCAGCCCCAGCATTTT. Translation: CASVGGSGGGQPQHF.

The chain carries TRBV19 and TRBJ1-5, with TRBD1 identical over 7 bases. From germline, CDR1 is LNHDA and CDR2 SQIVND (reference sequence). The CDR3 sequence is 12 residues long. V lost 7 bases and J lost 7; bases outside the gene matches: 4. The CDR3 sequence: CASTPGGQPQHF. CDR3 DNA sequence: TGTGCCAGTACCCCAGGGGGACAGCCCCAGCATTTT.

The chain uses TRBV15 and TRBJ2-7, with 8 bases lining up with TRBD1. CDR1 and CDR2 from the germline V gene are LNHNV and YYDKDF (reference sequence). J was trimmed by 3 bases and V by 1 base; bases with no gene match: 5. CDR3 length equals 15 residues. In DNA form, the CDR3 reads TGTGCCACCAGCAGAGGGGGGACAGGTCTCTACGAGCAGTACTTC. Protein sequence: CATSRGGTGLYEQYF. Looking up the rest from reference TRBV15 and TRBJ2-7 gives the full variable domain: DAMVIQNPRYQVTQFGKPVTLSCSQTLNHNVMYWYQQKSSQAPKLLFHYYDKDFNNEADTPDNFQSRRPNTSFCFLDIRSPGLGDTAMYLCATSRGGTGLYEQYFGPGTRLTVT.

V gene TRBV2 combines with J gene TRBJ2-5; a weak D match, TRBD1 (5 bases). Between the trimmed V and J ends, which lost 3 bases and 0 bases, there was a span of 11 bases. This CDR3 region has 15 residues. The germline CDR1 and CDR2 sequences are SNHLY and FYNNEI. The CDR3 coding sequence is TGTGCCAGCAGTGACAGGGTTGTTTACCAAGAGACCCAGTACTTC. Protein: CASSDRVVYQETQYF.

The chain joins TRBV18 to TRBJ1-5, with D unresolved. This CDR3 contains 13 residues. Trimming cost V 5 bases and J 5 bases, with 10 bases left between them. Germline V lookup: CDR1 KGHSH, CDR2 LQKENI. For the CDR3, the DNA is TGTGCCAGCTCAAGTTCGGCGGATCAGCCCCAGCATTTT. Translation gives CASSSSADQPQHF.

In its sample, this clone was seen once. The gene calls are TRBV2 and TRBJ1-4; 8 nucleotides match TRBD1. The CDR3 spans 19 residues. CDR1 SNHLY and CDR2 FYNNEI come from the germline V gene. The V gene end was trimmed by 6 bases and the J gene end by 8 bases; junction bases not matched to a gene: 23. As DNA, the CDR3 is TGTGCCAGCAGCCCAAGGACAGGGTCCACCAGGGTCCTTTCGGAAAAACTGTTTTTT. Amino acids: CASSPRTGSTRVLSEKLFF.

The rearrangement joins TRBV7-3 to TRBJ1-6, with 9 bases fitting TRBD1. Germline V gene data show CDR1 as SGHTA and CDR2 as FQGTGA. After removal of 5 bases from V and 10 bases from J, the junction contained 9 bases not matched to a gene. This CDR3 comprises 15 residues. This chain's CDR3 is CASSATGTGTSPLHF. For the CDR3, the DNA is TGTGCCAGCAGCGCAACCGGGACAGGGACCTCACCCCTCCACTTT.

The chain recombines TRBV6-6 with TRBJ2-7; the match to TRBD2 covers 8 bases. There are 16 residues in the CDR3. Trimming took 5 bases from V and 4 from J; bases not matched to a gene: 13. Germline CDR1 and CDR2: MNHNY and SVGAGI (reference sequence). The CDR3 sequence is CASSTSIAGSGYEQYF. CDR3 coding DNA: TGTGCCAGCAGTACATCCATAGCGGGATCGGGGTACGAGCAGTACTTC.

This chain uses TRBV6-6 with TRBJ1-2; 7 nucleotides line up with TRBD1. V lost 6 bases, J lost 6 bases, and 7 bases stayed unmatched. Germline loops: CDR1 MNHNY, CDR2 SVGAGI (reference sequence). The CDR3 spans 13 residues. CDR3 in amino acids: CASSSGRGDGYTF. DNA of the CDR3: TGTGCCAGCAGCTCCGGCAGGGGGGATGGCTACACCTTC.

The V gene is TRBV27, the J gene TRBJ1-3, with 10 bases matching TRBD1. The CDR3 is 16 residues long. After removal of 3 bases from V and 4 bases from J, the junction contained 6 bases not matched to a gene. In germline, CDR1 is MNHEY, CDR2 SMNVEV (reference sequence). The CDR3 DNA follows: TGTGCCAGCAGTTTGGGGGGACAGGGGATCGGAAACACCATATATTTT. This translates into CASSLGGQGIGNTIYF.

The V gene is TRBV9, the J gene TRBJ2-5, with TRBD1 matching over 7 bases. V trimming: 0 bases; J trimming: 4 bases; junction bases outside the gene matches: 3. The CDR3 runs to 14 residues. Germline V gene data show CDR1 as SGDLS and CDR2 as YYNGEE. This CDR3 reads CASSVEGGPETQYF. The CDR3 region has the DNA TGTGCCAGCAGCGTAGAAGGGGGCCCAGAGACCCAGTACTTC.

The CDR3 DNA sequence: TGTGCCAGTAGGGATTGGACAGGGGGGTATGGCTACACCTTC. Amino acid sequence: CASRDWTGGYGYTF. This chain joins TRBV19 and TRBJ1-2, with 10 bases matching TRBD1. V shed 6 bases and J 5 bases; nucleotides not matched to a gene: 6. Germline V gene data show CDR1 as LNHDA and CDR2 as SQIVND (reference sequence). The CDR3 runs 14 residues. Together with reference TRBV19 and TRBJ1-2, the CDR3 gives the full variable domain: DGGITQSPKYLFRKEGQNVTLSCEQNLNHDAMYWYRQDPGQGLRLIYYSQIVNDFQKGDIAEGYSVSREKKESFPLTVTSAQKNPTAFYLCASRDWTGGYGYTFGSGTRLTVV.

The CDR3 nucleotides are TGTGCCAGTTATTCCCAGGGTGTAGACACCGGGGAGCTGTTTTTT. Encoded protein: CASYSQGVDTGELFF. This chain connects TRBV19 to TRBJ2-2; D perhaps matches TRBD1 (5 bases). The germline V and J ends were trimmed by 8 bases and 3 bases, with 16 bases remaining between them. The CDR3 consists of 15 residues. CDR1 is LNHDA and CDR2 is SQIVND in the germline V gene (reference sequence).